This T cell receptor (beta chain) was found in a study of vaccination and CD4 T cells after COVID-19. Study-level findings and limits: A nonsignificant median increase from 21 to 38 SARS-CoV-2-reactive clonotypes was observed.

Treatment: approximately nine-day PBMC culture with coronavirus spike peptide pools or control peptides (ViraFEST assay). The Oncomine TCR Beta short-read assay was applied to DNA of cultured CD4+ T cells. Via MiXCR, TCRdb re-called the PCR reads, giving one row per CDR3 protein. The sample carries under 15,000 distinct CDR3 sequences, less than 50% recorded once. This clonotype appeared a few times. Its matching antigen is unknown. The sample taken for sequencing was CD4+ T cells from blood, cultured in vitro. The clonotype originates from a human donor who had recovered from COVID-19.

This CDR3 is CASRAGQHNQPQHF. CDR3 in DNA: TGTGCCAGCAGGGCGGGACAACACAATCAGCCCCAGCATTTT. The V call is TRBV28, the J call TRBJ1-5; perhaps TRBD1 as D (6 bases). CDR1 is MDHEN, CDR2 SYDVKM, per germline. Trimming removed 6 bases at V and 3 bases at J, with 12 bases between. The CDR3 runs to 14 residues.